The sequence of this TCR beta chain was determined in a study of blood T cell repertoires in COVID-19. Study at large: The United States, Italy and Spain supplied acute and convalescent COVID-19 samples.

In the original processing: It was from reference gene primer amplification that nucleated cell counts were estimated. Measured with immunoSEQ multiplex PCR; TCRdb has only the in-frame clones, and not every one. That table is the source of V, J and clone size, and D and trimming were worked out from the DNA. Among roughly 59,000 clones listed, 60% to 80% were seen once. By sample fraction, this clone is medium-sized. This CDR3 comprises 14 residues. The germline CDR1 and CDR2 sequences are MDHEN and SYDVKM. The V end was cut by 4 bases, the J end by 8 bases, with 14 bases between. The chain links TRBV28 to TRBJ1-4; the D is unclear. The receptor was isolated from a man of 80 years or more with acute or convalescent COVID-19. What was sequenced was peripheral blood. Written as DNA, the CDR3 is TGTGCCAGCAGTTCTCTAATAACCGAGGAAAAACTGTTTTTT. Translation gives CASSSLITEEKLFF.